This paragraph reports one T cell receptor (beta chain). Symptom resolution, clearance, or two negative PCRs marked donors in Cohort 3 as recovered. Under the authors' procedure: Amplified reference gene primers provided the basis for estimating nucleated cell counts. Libraries were prepared by immunoSEQ multiplex PCR; TCRdb keeps only in-frame clonotypes and omits some of them. V and J calls plus clone size are reproduced from that table; the DNA served to infer D and trimming. This table holds more than 250,000 clones, 70% to 90% found once. This entry is derived from a study of blood T cell repertoires in COVID-19. V lost 0 bases and J lost 4, with 12 bases in between. Germline V gives CDR1 SGHVS, CDR2 FQNEAQ. The CDR3 is 15 residues long.

Sequences were obtained from PBMCs or T cells enriched from blood (not recorded which). The rearrangement joins TRBV7-8 to TRBJ1-1, with a weak D call TRBD1 (5 bases). The TCR comes from a man aged 25 to 45 who had recovered from COVID-19. CDR3 in amino acids: CASSLARGGGTEAFF. CDR3 nucleotides: TGTGCCAGCAGCTTAGCGCGGGGCGGCGGCACTGAAGCTTTCTTT.